This T cell receptor (beta chain) appears in the sequencing data of a study of OX40 agonist ivuxolimab in advanced cancers. The overall study: The dose-escalation cohort had hepatocellular carcinoma, melanoma, renal cell or head and neck cancer.

Per germline, CDR1 WSHSY and CDR2 SAAADI. Trimming removed 7 bases from V and 5 bases from J; junction bases left unmatched: 6. This CDR3 has 13 amino acids. Sequencing used immunoSEQ multiplex PCR; TCRdb keeps in-frame clones, though not all of them. The sample includes fewer than 60,000 clones, roughly 82% of them seen just once. Specimen: CD4+ or CD8+ T cells sorted from blood, collected in a trial of the OX40 agonist ivuxolimab. This chain links TRBV10-2 with TRBJ2-5, with 8 bases lining up with TRBD2. The clonotype comes from an adult with an advanced solid tumor such as melanoma, head and neck, liver or kidney cancer. The CDR3 spells CASTGTGGETQYF. The CDR3 bases are TGCGCCAGCACTGGTACGGGGGGGGAGACCCAGTACTTC.